This is a list of T cell receptor beta chains from one sample in a study of metastatic and nonmetastatic thyroid tumors. TCRdb ran MiXCR on the PCR reads. Counted here are under 95,000 clones, around 9.1% occurring once; the ten biggest clones make up 8.8%. The sample was blood. These receptors were obtained from a female donor with papillary thyroid cancer or a benign thyroid nodule (not recorded which). Some clones in this sample may be carry-over from other donors' samples. CDR3s include the opening cysteine and the closing phenylalanine or tryptophan. A D gene is named only where the DNA matches it firmly. The size field is filled for only some rows; it gives once, few, many or a size class.

abundance: -; d_gene: -; v_gene: TRBV7-8; j_gene: TRBJ1-1; CDR3aa: CASSAAYPPNTEAFF; CDR3nt: TGTGCCAGCAGCGCCGCGTACCCCCCGAACACTGAAGCTTTCTTT
abundance: few; d_gene: -; v_gene: TRBV2; j_gene: TRBJ2-2; CDR3aa: CAISGALSDTGELFF; CDR3nt: TGTGCCATCTCAGGGGCGTTATCGGACACCGGGGAGCTGTTTTTT
abundance: many; d_gene: -; v_gene: TRBV2; j_gene: TRBJ2-3; CDR3aa: CASERLSDTQYF; CDR3nt: TGTGCCAGCGAGCGACTTTCAGATACGCAGTATTTT
abundance: few; d_gene: -; v_gene: TRBV20-1; j_gene: TRBJ1-1; CDR3aa: CSARDRADGTEAFF; CDR3nt: TGCAGTGCTAGAGATAGAGCAGACGGCACTGAAGCTTTCTTT
abundance: many; d_gene: -; v_gene: TRBV6-5; j_gene: TRBJ2-3; CDR3aa: CASSSGWGGHNTDTQYF; CDR3nt: TGTGCCAGCAGTTCCGGTTGGGGGGGGCATAACACAGATACGCAGTATTTT
abundance: many; d_gene: TRBD1; v_gene: TRBV10-2; j_gene: TRBJ2-1; CDR3aa: CASSESGQSTYNEQFF; CDR3nt: TGCGCCAGCAGTGAGTCGGGACAGAGTACCTACAATGAGCAGTTCTTC
abundance: many; d_gene: -; v_gene: TRBV19; j_gene: TRBJ2-7; CDR3aa: CASSEPTGYSKYEQYF; CDR3nt: TGTGCCAGTAGTGAACCTACAGGGTATAGTAAGTACGAGCAGTACTTC
abundance: many; d_gene: TRBD2; v_gene: TRBV5-1; j_gene: TRBJ2-3; CDR3aa: CASSFGGGRADTQYF; CDR3nt: TGCGCCAGCAGCTTCGGCGGGGGGAGGGCAGATACGCAGTATTTT
abundance: many; d_gene: -; v_gene: TRBV19; j_gene: TRBJ1-3; CDR3aa: CASSVSSGNTIYF; CDR3nt: TGTGCCAGTTCCGTCAGCTCTGGAAACACCATATATTTT
abundance: many; d_gene: -; v_gene: TRBV7-9; j_gene: TRBJ1-2; CDR3aa: CASSYSQGYGYTF; CDR3nt: TGTGCCAGCAGCTACTCACAGGGTTATGGCTACACCTTC
abundance: few; d_gene: -; v_gene: TRBV19; j_gene: TRBJ2-6; CDR3aa: CASSRRSSGANVLTF; CDR3nt: TGTGCCAGTAGTAGACGGTCCTCTGGGGCCAACGTCCTGACTTTC
abundance: many; d_gene: TRBD1; v_gene: TRBV20-1; j_gene: TRBJ2-7; CDR3aa: CSAEGAYEQYF; CDR3nt: TGCAGTGCCGAGGGGGCTTACGAGCAGTACTTC
abundance: few; d_gene: -; v_gene: TRBV28; j_gene: TRBJ2-7; CDR3aa: CAITRDGTYEQYF; CDR3nt: TGTGCCATTACCCGGGACGGGACCTACGAGCAGTACTTC
abundance: many; d_gene: -; v_gene: TRBV6-6; j_gene: TRBJ2-3; CDR3aa: CASSYTSDTQYF; CDR3nt: TGTGCCAGCAGTTACACATCAGATACGCAGTATTTT
abundance: many; d_gene: TRBD2; v_gene: TRBV20-1; j_gene: TRBJ2-1; CDR3aa: CSARALAGGYNEQFF; CDR3nt: TGCAGTGCTAGAGCGCTAGCGGGGGGTTACAATGAGCAGTTCTTC
abundance: many; d_gene: -; v_gene: TRBV7-2; j_gene: TRBJ2-3; CDR3aa: CASSLARRDTQYF; CDR3nt: TGTGCCAGCAGCTTAGCTCGGCGGGATACGCAGTATTTT
abundance: -; d_gene: -; v_gene: TRBV12-3/TRBV12-4; j_gene: TRBJ2-2; CDR3aa: CASSFLGQISTGELFF; CDR3nt: TGTGCCAGCAGTTTTTTAGGGCAGATTTCCACCGGGGAGCTGTTTTTT
abundance: many; d_gene: -; v_gene: TRBV7-2; j_gene: TRBJ2-7; CDR3aa: CASRLQGISYEQYF; CDR3nt: TGTGCCAGCAGACTCCAAGGGATCTCCTACGAGCAGTACTTC
abundance: many; d_gene: TRBD1; v_gene: TRBV19; j_gene: TRBJ1-1; CDR3aa: CASVNAPGQGSEAFF; CDR3nt: TGTGCCAGCGTGAACGCTCCGGGACAGGGATCTGAAGCTTTCTTT
abundance: many; d_gene: TRBD2; v_gene: TRBV12-3/TRBV12-4; j_gene: TRBJ2-7; CDR3aa: CASRTSGGPGEQYF; CDR3nt: TGTGCCAGCCGGACTAGCGGGGGGCCTGGGGAGCAGTACTTC
abundance: many; d_gene: TRBD2; v_gene: TRBV12-3/TRBV12-4; j_gene: TRBJ2-5; CDR3aa: CASSGGTRETQYF; CDR3nt: TGTGCCAGCAGCGGGGGGACCCGAGAGACCCAGTACTTC
abundance: many; d_gene: -; v_gene: TRBV3-1; j_gene: TRBJ1-5; CDR3aa: CASSQGGHNNQPQHF; CDR3nt: TGTGCCAGCAGCCAAGGGGGACATAACAATCAGCCCCAGCATTTT
abundance: -; d_gene: TRBD1; v_gene: TRBV10-3; j_gene: TRBJ2-1; CDR3aa: CAISTGQGVNEQFF; CDR3nt: TGTGCCATCAGTACGGGACAGGGCGTCAATGAGCAGTTCTTC
abundance: many; d_gene: TRBD1; v_gene: TRBV6-1; j_gene: TRBJ1-4; CDR3aa: CASSAGTGGGDEKLFF; CDR3nt: TGTGCCAGCAGTGCCGGTACAGGGGGTGGAGATGAAAAACTGTTTTTT
abundance: many; d_gene: -; v_gene: TRBV20-1; j_gene: TRBJ2-4; CDR3aa: CSARYTPDRNIQYF; CDR3nt: TGCAGTGCTAGATACACACCTGACAGAAACATTCAGTACTTC
abundance: many; d_gene: -; v_gene: TRBV10-2; j_gene: TRBJ1-2; CDR3aa: CASSESTGLGYTF; CDR3nt: TGCGCCAGCAGTGAGTCAACGGGGCTAGGCTACACCTTC
abundance: many; d_gene: TRBD2; v_gene: TRBV5-1; j_gene: TRBJ2-5; CDR3aa: CASSPTLGGKTQYF; CDR3nt: TGCGCCAGCAGCCCGACCCTCGGGGGGAAGACCCAGTACTTC
abundance: many; d_gene: -; v_gene: TRBV5-8; j_gene: TRBJ1-1; CDR3aa: CASSVGVNTEAFF; CDR3nt: TGTGCCAGCAGCGTGGGAGTTAACACTGAAGCTTTCTTT
abundance: many; d_gene: TRBD1; v_gene: TRBV20-1; j_gene: TRBJ1-6; CDR3aa: CSAPDRGLNSPLHF; CDR3nt: TGCAGTGCTCCGGACAGGGGGCTCAATTCACCCCTCCACTTT
abundance: many; d_gene: TRBD1; v_gene: TRBV6-4; j_gene: TRBJ2-3; CDR3aa: CASSDSGQGADTQYF; CDR3nt: TGTGCCAGCAGTGACTCGGGACAGGGGGCAGATACGCAGTATTTT
abundance: many; d_gene: -; v_gene: TRBV12-3/TRBV12-4; j_gene: TRBJ2-2; CDR3aa: CASRDSVNTGELFF; CDR3nt: TGTGCCAGCAGGGACAGTGTAAACACCGGGGAGCTGTTTTTT
abundance: many; d_gene: TRBD2; v_gene: TRBV27; j_gene: TRBJ2-2; CDR3aa: CASSLSPPGTRFAGELFF; CDR3nt: TGTGCCAGCAGTTTATCGCCCCCCGGGACTAGGTTCGCCGGGGAGCTGTTTTTT
abundance: -; d_gene: -; v_gene: TRBV13; j_gene: TRBJ1-2; CDR3aa: CASSLLASAFAGYTF; CDR3nt: TGTGCCAGCAGCTTATTAGCATCGGCCTTCGCTGGCTACACCTTC
abundance: many; d_gene: -; v_gene: TRBV6-1; j_gene: TRBJ2-5; CDR3aa: CASSSTGGVQETQYF; CDR3nt: TGTGCCAGCAGTAGCACAGGGGGGGTTCAAGAGACCCAGTACTTC
abundance: -; d_gene: -; v_gene: TRBV6-1; j_gene: TRBJ2-5; CDR3aa: CASSSARDKETQYF; CDR3nt: TGTGCCAGCAGTTCCGCCCGGGATAAAGAGACCCAGTACTTC